Listed here are 20 T cell receptor beta chains from one sample, sequenced in a study of T cell responses to AZD1222 COVID-19 vaccine. Only in-frame clones appear in the TCRdb table, and some are missing; sequencing was by immunoSEQ multiplex PCR. The sample has about 88,000 clones, around 90% seen once; the top ten hold about 5.2%. Material: peripheral blood, obtained on day 0 of AZD1222 vaccination. These receptor sequences come from an adult in good health.

This clone was observed a handful of times. V gene TRBV28 combines with J gene TRBJ1-5, with TRBD1 matching 10 bases. The V and J ends lost 3 bases and 2 bases, in that order; junction bases with no gene match: 13. Germline assignment: CDR1 MDHEN and CDR2 SYDVKM. The CDR3 spans 19 residues. The CDR3: CASSFPRDRGFAGNQPQHF. The CDR3 nucleotides read TGTGCCAGCAGTTTCCCGCGGGACAGGGGATTTGCGGGCAATCAGCCCCAGCATTTT.

This chain uses TRBV9 with TRBJ2-6, with 7 bases lining up with TRBD1. CDR3 size: 19 residues. The V gene end was trimmed by 4 bases and the J gene end by 0 bases; junction bases not matched to a gene: 13. The germline V gene encodes CDR1 SGDLS and CDR2 YYNGEE. The CDR3 reads CASSNRGRGLGSGANVLTF. The CDR3 nucleotides read TGTGCCAGCAGCAACAGGGGTAGGGGGCTTGGCTCTGGGGCCAACGTCCTGACTTTC.

The rearrangement uses TRBV27 and TRBJ2-7; TRBD1 aligns across 7 bases. The V segment lost 8 bases and the J segment 2 bases; nucleotides outside the gene matches: 9. The germline gives CDR1 MNHEY, CDR2 SMNVEV (reference sequence). This CDR3 is 14 amino acids long. The CDR3 spells CASGPPGQPYEQYF. CDR3 DNA: TGTGCCAGCGGACCCCCGGGACAGCCCTACGAGCAGTACTTC.

The V gene is TRBV19, the J gene TRBJ1-1; no clear D. CDR1 LNHDA and CDR2 SQIVND come from the germline V gene (reference sequence). The V and J ends lost 7 bases and 4 bases respectively, with 16 bases between them. The CDR3 covers 14 residues. The chain's CDR3 is CASIPPGPVTEAFF. For the CDR3, the DNA is TGTGCCAGTATCCCACCGGGCCCAGTCACTGAAGCTTTCTTT.

The chain recombines TRBV7-9 with TRBJ1-3; the D gene is possibly TRBD1 (5 bases). Germline lookup yields CDR1 SEHNR and CDR2 FQNEAQ (reference sequence). CDR3 length: 16 amino acids. Trimming took off 5 bases at V and 2 bases at J, with 16 bases between the two ends. The CDR3 protein is CASSHSQGFTGNTIYF. The CDR3 bases are TGTGCCAGCAGCCATAGCCAGGGATTCACTGGAAACACCATATATTTT. Variable domain in full (rest from reference TRBV7-9 and TRBJ1-3): DTGVSQNPRHKITKRGQNVTFRCDPISEHNRLYWYRQTLGQGPEFLTYFQNEAQLEKSRLLSDRFSAERPKGSFSTLEIQRTEQGDSAMYLCASSHSQGFTGNTIYFGEGSWLTVV.

The rearrangement links TRBV29-1 to TRBJ2-5, with D possibly TRBD1 on 6 matching bases. Germline loops: CDR1 SQVTM, CDR2 ANQGSEA. The CDR3 consists of 11 residues. V shed 7 bases and J shed 4 bases, with 10 bases lying between them. The CDR3 bases are TGCAGCGCCGGGACAACAGAGACCCAGTACTTC. Translation: CSAGTTETQYF.

The chain links TRBV10-3 to TRBJ1-1; no reliable D call. Germline V gives CDR1 ENHRY, CDR2 SYGVKD. The CDR3 extends over 16 amino acids. V gave up 6 bases and J gave up 0 bases, with 17 bases separating them. This CDR3 is CAIRAWGGQMNTEAFF. CDR3 nucleotides: TGTGCCATCAGGGCTTGGGGAGGCCAAATGAACACTGAAGCTTTCTTT.

The gene calls are TRBV3-1 (or the pseudogene TRBV3-2) and TRBJ2-3; 8 positions agree with TRBD2. J gave up 6 bases and V 3 bases, and 8 bases lay outside the gene matches. Per the germline V gene, CDR1 is LGHDT and CDR2 is YNNKEL (reference sequence). The CDR3 is 15 amino acids. DNA for the CDR3: TGTGCCAGCAGCCACCATAGCGGGACGGCGGATACGCAGTATTTT. Translated, it gives CASSHHSGTADTQYF.

The chain is built from TRBV5-1 and TRBJ2-7, with D perhaps given as TRBD1 or TRBD2 (5 bases each). CDR1 is SGHRS and CDR2 is YFSETQ in the germline V gene. This CDR3 spans 18 amino acids. V lost 2 bases to trimming and J lost 1 base, with 22 bases between them. The CDR3 region is CASSLRDAEDYLSYEQYF. CDR3 DNA sequence: TGCGCCAGCAGCTTACGGGACGCCGAAGATTACCTATCCTACGAGCAGTACTTC.

CDR3: CASSGLNTGELFF. The CDR3 nucleotides read TGTGCCAGTAGTGGATTGAACACCGGGGAGCTGTTTTTT. The rearrangement links TRBV19 to TRBJ2-2; D not certain. The CDR3 is made up of 13 amino acids. In germline, CDR1 is LNHDA, CDR2 SQIVND (reference sequence). The V end lost 5 bases, the J end lost 1 base, and 5 bases lay between the germline ends.

The rearrangement uses TRBV2 and TRBJ2-5; D possibly corresponds to TRBD2 (5 bases). Between the trimmed V and J ends, which lost 5 bases and 3 bases, there was a span of 13 bases. This CDR3 contains 14 residues. Germline assignment: CDR1 SNHLY and CDR2 FYNNEI. CDR3 in DNA: TGTGCCAGCAGTAATCGGCTAGCCGAAGAGACCCAGTACTTC. Translating gives CASSNRLAEETQYF.

This clone was counted a single time. The chain recombines TRBV7-2 with TRBJ2-5, with a weak D call TRBD1 (5 bases). Trimming pared 1 base from V and 9 bases from J, leaving 18 bases between. This CDR3 spans 15 amino acids. Germline V gene sequence: CDR1 SGHTA, CDR2 FQGNSA. The CDR3 DNA is TGTGCCAGCAGCTTAGAGGGGCCCTTCAGTGGGGCCCAGTACTTC. Its protein product is CASSLEGPFSGAQYF.

For the CDR3, the DNA is TGCGCCAGCAGCGCGGTAGGGAACACCGGGGAGCTGTTTTTT. Amino acids: CASSAVGNTGELFF. The chain recombines TRBV5-1 with TRBJ2-2; D gene ambiguous. This CDR3 contains 14 residues. Germline CDR1 and CDR2: SGHRS and YFSETQ. Trimming cost V 4 bases and J 1 base, with 8 bases left between them.

V gene TRBV19 combines with J gene TRBJ2-4; D may be TRBD1 or TRBD2 (5 bases each). The CDR3 spans 17 residues. Germline loops: CDR1 LNHDA, CDR2 SQIVND (reference sequence). V was cut by 5 bases and J by 0 bases, with 17 bases left in between. The CDR3 sequence is CASSSTGARLAKNIQYF. Written as DNA, the CDR3 is TGTGCCAGTAGTTCCACCGGGGCGAGACTAGCCAAAAACATTCAGTACTTC.

This clone has only one observation. The V call is TRBV12-5, the J call TRBJ1-1, with a weak D call TRBD1 (6 bases). V lost 4 bases and J 0 bases, leaving 15 bases between the germline ends. The CDR3 totals 16 residues. Germline CDR1 is LGHNT and CDR2 is FRNRAP. CDR3 protein: CASGSPDRTLNTEAFF. CDR3 DNA sequence: TGTGCTAGTGGTTCCCCAGACAGGACGCTGAACACTGAAGCTTTCTTT.

The chain recombines TRBV3-1 (or the pseudogene TRBV3-2) with TRBJ1-2, with D maybe TRBD1 (6 bases). Germline CDR1 is LGHDT and CDR2 is YNNKEL (reference sequence). CDR3 length: 17 residues. Trimming shortened V by 4 bases and J by 4 bases, and 22 bases separated the two germline ends. CDR3 region: CASSPDYGGGLGYGYTF. The CDR3, as DNA: TGTGCCAGCAGCCCTGACTATGGGGGCGGGTTGGGCTATGGCTACACCTTC.

The DNA for the CDR3 is TGTGCCAGCAGTTACTCTTACAGAGAGGACACTGAAGCTTTCTTT. Translating it yields CASSYSYREDTEAFF. The chain employs TRBV6-5 and TRBJ1-1; no clear D. The CDR3 runs to 15 residues. Germline CDR1 and CDR2: MNHEY and SVGAGI. The V and J ends lost 0 bases and 3 bases respectively, with 11 bases between them.

The chain uses TRBV10-3 and TRBJ2-6; 7 bases align to TRBD2. The CDR3 runs 16 residues. V shed 7 bases and J 2 bases; nucleotides not matched to a gene: 8. Per the germline V gene, CDR1 is ENHRY and CDR2 is SYGVKD. The CDR3 protein is CAITREPLTGANVLTF. CDR3 DNA sequence: TGTGCCATCACGCGGGAGCCGCTGACTGGGGCCAACGTCCTGACTTTC.

The chain carries TRBV11-2 and TRBJ2-5; either TRBD1 or TRBD2 may supply D (6 bases each). This CDR3 region has 14 residues. Per germline, CDR1 SGHAT and CDR2 FQNNGV. The V end was cut by 4 bases, the J end by 5 bases, with 14 bases between. CDR3 sequence (DNA): TGTGCCAGCAGCTGGACAGATGGGGGGGAGACCCAGTACTTC. This codes for CASSWTDGGETQYF. Full variable domain (remainder filled in from reference TRBV11-2 and TRBJ2-5): EAGVAQSPRYKIIEKRQSVAFWCNPISGHATLYWYQQILGQGPKLLIQFQNNGVVDDSQLPKDRFSAERLKGVDSTLKIQPAKLEDSAVYLCASSWTDGGETQYFGPGTRLLVL.

This chain uses TRBV4-2 with TRBJ1-4; 9 nucleotides align to TRBD1. This CDR3 spans 16 amino acids. Germline assignment: CDR1 LGHNA and CDR2 YNFKEQ. The ends lost 1 base at V and 10 bases at J; junction bases unmatched: 10. The CDR3 sequence: CASSQGEQGARGKLFF. In DNA, the CDR3 is TGTGCCAGCAGCCAAGGAGAACAGGGGGCGCGGGGAAAACTGTTTTTT.